The sequence of this T cell receptor beta chain was determined in a study of CD4 T cells in relation to SARS-CoV-2 and coronaviruses (dated by TCRdb to about 2021). Regarding the research as a whole: In the ViraFEST assay, PBMCs were cultured with antigen for less than 12 days, after which TCR beta CDR3s were sequenced to identify clonal expansions specific to the antigen. Across all 12 patients in the convalescent cohort, the median age was about 35 years, with a range of roughly 21 to 80 years. The roughly 12 convalescent patients included 8 males and 4 females; two subjects were Hispanic. Patient-derived lymphoblastoid cell lines were used to map the HLA restriction of shared crossreactive spike epitopes. At the level of individual TCR clonotypes, the study evaluated whether memory CD4+ T cells crossreact between the spike proteins of SARS-CoV-2 and those of common cold coronaviruses. The Adaptive Biotechnologies TCR-sequencing kit was used to sequence samples from a few pre-COVID donors and the naive versus memory experiments, whereas other data were Illumina-based. Expansion assays from other donors in the study were sequenced with a different, Illumina-based TCR-beta assay. The study at large found these results: Roughly 60% of donors had memory CD4+ clonotypes that crossrecognized SARS-CoV-2 and at least one common cold coronavirus spike. The study was constrained by small numbers of patients and of tested TCRs. Because the crossreactivity analysis focused on spike protein, crossreactivity against other viral proteins was not assessed. No donor contributed both pre-pandemic and post-infection samples, which limited tracing the source of pre-existing responses. Sequencing naive versus memory cells indicated that the assay picks up memory recall responses, not primary responses primed during culture. Compared with monoreactive clones, crossreactive clones had significantly weaker SARS-CoV-2-driven expansion, a result consistent with antigenic imprinting.

Naive and memory CD4+ T cells were separated from cryopreserved PBMCs by first enriching for CD4 and then performing EasySep naive CD4+ T cell enrichment. For roughly ten days, roughly 100,000 sorted naive or memory CD4+ T cells were cultured together with CEF peptides and T cell-depleted PBMCs at a 1:1 ratio. Triplicate replicate wells were generally used for each peptide culture condition. Ficoll-Paque PLUS gradient centrifugation was used to isolate PBMCs from either whole blood or leukapheresis product. PBMCs were either cryopreserved at -140°C or used fresh in the expansion assay. The QIAamp Micro DNA Kit was used to extract genomic DNA from the CD4+ T cells. DNA from CEF-cultured naive and memory CD4+ T cells underwent immunoSEQ TCR-beta sequencing at survey level. The published analysis was carried out like this. During preprocessing, nonproductive sequences were removed, as were CDR3s that did not start with C, did not end with F or W, or were shorter than 7 amino acids. Antigen-specific clonotypes were called with the MANAFEST web app on the basis of expansion relative to the reference and to other culture wells. A clone was considered positive if the clone showed significant expansion compared with the reference culture in 2 of 3 replicate wells at an FDR below 0.05. To be called positive, a clone also had to show significant expansion compared with every other tandem well and an odds ratio greater than 5. Cultured and uncultured naive and memory CD4+ repertoires were searched for CDR3s previously identified as spike- and CEF-reactive. Pairwise Levenshtein distance, computed with the stringdist R package after three terminal residues were trimmed from each end, was used as the measure of CDR3 homology. The clones in this table, taken by TCRdb from immuneACCESS, are in-frame only. Not every clone is retained; where verified, under half of the shortfall comes from an unresolved V gene, and the cause of the rest is unknown. V and J calls plus clone size are reproduced from that table; the DNA served to infer D and trimming. A total of 35,000 to 45,000 clones appear in this sample, about 80% of them only once. Over 0.95% of the sample is taken by the ten largest.

There are 13 amino acids in the CDR3, from cysteine to phenylalanine inclusive. The DNA shown is the 39-base CDR3, in frame from base 1. From a lookup of the germline V gene, CDR1 and CDR2 are MDHEN and SYDVKM. Remarks on this clone: It has no known antigen specificity. No base quality values were provided; no much bigger clone lies one nucleotide off.

The clonotype comes from an adult with COVID-19. This chain is built from TRBV28 and TRBJ2-7; 9 central nucleotides agree with TRBD2. Sequencing used naive CD4+ T cells from PBMCs, cultured in vitro. The cell subset or site label for this specimen denotes: naive CD4+ T cells isolated by negative enrichment. The DNA is TGTGCTGAGCAGGCTAGCGGGAACTACGAGCAGTACTTC. This translates into CAEQASGNYEQYF. The CDR3, completed at both ends by the reference TRBV28 and TRBJ2-7 genes, gives the full variable domain DVKVTQSSRYLVKRTGEKVFLECVQDMDHENMFWYRQDPGLGLRLIYFSYDVKMKEKGDIPEGYSVSREKKERFSLILESASTNQTSMYLCAEQASGNYEQYFGPGTRLTVT.